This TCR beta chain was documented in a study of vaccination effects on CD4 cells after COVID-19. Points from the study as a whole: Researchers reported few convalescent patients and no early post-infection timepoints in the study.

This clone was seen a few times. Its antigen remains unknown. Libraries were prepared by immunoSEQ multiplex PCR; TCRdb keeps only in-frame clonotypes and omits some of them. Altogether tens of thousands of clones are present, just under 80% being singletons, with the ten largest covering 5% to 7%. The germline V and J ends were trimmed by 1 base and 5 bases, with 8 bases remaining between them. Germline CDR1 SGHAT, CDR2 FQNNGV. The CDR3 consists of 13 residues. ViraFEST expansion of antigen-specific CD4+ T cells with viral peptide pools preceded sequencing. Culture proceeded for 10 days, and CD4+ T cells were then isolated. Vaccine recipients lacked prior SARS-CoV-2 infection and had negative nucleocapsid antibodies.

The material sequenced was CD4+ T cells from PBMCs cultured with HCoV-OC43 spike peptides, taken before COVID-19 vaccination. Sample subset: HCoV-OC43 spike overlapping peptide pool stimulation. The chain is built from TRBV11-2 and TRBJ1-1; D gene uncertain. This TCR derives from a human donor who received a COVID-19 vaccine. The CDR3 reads CASSLGFVTEAFF. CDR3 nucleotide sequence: TGTGCCAGCAGCTTAGGGTTTGTTACTGAAGCTTTCTTT.